The rows below give T cell receptor beta chains drawn from one sample of a study of blood T cell repertoires in COVID-19. Clones were sequenced by immunoSEQ multiplex PCR, and TCRdb holds only the in-frame ones, with some missing. Among about 100,000 clones listed, over 60% were seen once. The specimen sequenced was peripheral blood. These receptors were collected from a man in his forties or fifties who had recovered from COVID-19. Each CDR3 is given with its conserved first and last residue. Fields, in order: D gene, J gene, clone size, V gene, CDR3 protein, CDR3 DNA. D genes are given only for firm matches. Expanded clones are given a class, and other clones once, few, many or no size at all.

TRBD1 TRBJ1-5 . TRBV2 CASILDRVGNQPQHF TGTGCCAGCATCTTGGACAGGGTGGGCAATCAGCCCCAGCATTTT
TRBD2 TRBJ2-7 . TRBV13 CASSLAVPGRIEQYF TGTGCCAGCAGCTTAGCGGTACCCGGGAGGATCGAGCAGTACTTC
. TRBJ2-1 . TRBV28 CASSSYSAGLRNEQFF TGTGCCAGCAGTTCCTATAGCGCCGGGTTAAGGAATGAGCAGTTCTTC
. TRBJ1-5 . TRBV2 CASRGGSNQPQHF TGTGCCAGCAGGGGCGGGAGCAATCAGCCCCAGCATTTT
. TRBJ1-5 . TRBV6-5 CASSYDRDQPQHF TGTGCCAGCAGTTACGATAGAGATCAGCCCCAGCATTTT
TRBD2 TRBJ2-7 few TRBV28 CASKASGSNEQYF TGTGCCAGCAAGGCTAGCGGGAGTAACGAGCAGTACTTC
. TRBJ2-7 . TRBV21-1 CASSVTGGQGSYEQYF TGTGCCAGCAGCGTCACGGGGGGACAGGGCTCCTACGAGCAGTACTTC
TRBD1 TRBJ2-2 . TRBV4-3 CASSPIHGQGGTGELFF TGCGCCAGCAGCCCCATTCACGGACAGGGGGGGACCGGGGAGCTGTTTTTT
TRBD1 TRBJ1-1 . TRBV7-2 CASSLEGTATEAFF TGTGCCAGCAGTTTAGAGGGGACAGCCACTGAAGCTTTCTTT
TRBD1 TRBJ1-5 . TRBV7-9 CASSESRGHDQPQHF TGTGCCAGCAGCGAATCCAGGGGGCACGATCAGCCCCAGCATTTT
TRBD1 TRBJ2-6 . TRBV5-4 CASSSTGGGANVLTF TGTGCCAGCAGCTCGACAGGGGGTGGGGCCAACGTCCTGACTTTC
TRBD1 TRBJ2-1 . TRBV5-4 CASRPGTGSYNEQFF TGTGCCAGCAGACCAGGGACAGGCTCCTACAATGAGCAGTTCTTC
. TRBJ2-7 . TRBV5-1 CASSPTEYSYEQYF TGCGCCAGCAGCCCGACAGAGTACTCCTACGAGCAGTACTTC
TRBD1 TRBJ1-1 few TRBV24-1 CATMDRGNTEAFF TGTGCCACGATGGACAGGGGTAACACTGAAGCTTTCTTT
TRBD1 TRBJ2-7 few TRBV7-2 CASSLVGTESYEQYF TGTGCCAGCAGCTTAGTAGGGACAGAGTCCTACGAGCAGTACTTC
. TRBJ2-2 once TRBV3-1/TRBV3-2 CASSQQSGELFF TGTGCCAGCAGCCAACAATCCGGGGAGCTGTTTTTT
TRBD1 TRBJ1-5 . TRBV6-6 CASSHQGARNQPQHF TGTGCCAGCAGTCATCAGGGGGCTCGCAATCAGCCCCAGCATTTT